This TCR beta chain appears in the sequencing data of a study of patients and donors after allogeneic stem cell transplantation. TCRdb analysed the RT-PCR reads with MiXCR anew, one entry per CDR3 protein. Here the sample spans about a million distinct CDR3 sequences, around 17% being singletons. The CDR3 consists of 16 residues. Germline V gene data show CDR1 as LGHNA and CDR2 as YNFKEQ. Trimming removed 0 bases from V and 4 bases from J, with 15 bases in between. This clonotype was counted between two and nine times. Sequencing was performed on blood, either unsorted or a sorted T cell fraction (not recorded which). The V call is TRBV4-2, the J call TRBJ1-2; no clear D. The source of this sequence is a human donor who was either an allogeneic HSCT recipient or a stem cell or donor lymphocyte infusion donor (not recorded which). It is not recorded whose cells these are; they may come from a transplant donor. CDR3: CASSQDPQKNVYGYTF. The CDR3 DNA reads as TGTGCCAGCAGCCAAGATCCCCAGAAGAACGTCTATGGCTACACCTTC.